The 21 T cell receptor beta chains in this list originate from one sample, sequenced in a study of shared clonotypes between healthy human individuals. Generated by immunoSEQ multiplex PCR, the TCRdb table keeps only in-frame clones and is missing some. The data contain roughly 2.6 million clones, around nine tenths of them seen just once; the ten biggest clones take up around 0.14%. Sequenced sample: naive CD4+ T cells sorted from blood. Subset of the sample: CD45RA+ positively selected. These receptors originate from a man in his late teens or twenties in good health.

The chain employs TRBV2 and TRBJ2-7; the D gene is possibly TRBD1 (5 bases). The CDR3 runs to 14 residues. Germline CDR1 SNHLY, CDR2 FYNNEI. Trimming shortened V by 7 bases and J by 2 bases, and 15 bases separated the two germline ends. Here the CDR3 reads CASKGNQGPYEQYF. Written as DNA, the CDR3 is TGTGCCAGCAAAGGAAACCAGGGTCCCTACGAGCAGTACTTC.

This chain links TRBV5-6 with TRBJ1-4; 8 nucleotides line up with TRBD1. This CDR3 has 15 amino acids. Germline V CDR1 and CDR2: SGHDT, YYEEEE. The V and J ends lost 4 bases and 4 bases, in that order; junction bases with no gene match: 6. CDR3 region: CASSADRGLNEKLFF. The CDR3 DNA sequence: TGTGCCAGCAGCGCCGACAGGGGTCTTAATGAAAAACTGTTTTTT.

The V and J genes are TRBV11-2 and TRBJ2-5; the D gene is possibly TRBD2 (6 bases). Between the trimmed V and J ends, which lost 0 bases and 3 bases, there was a span of 11 bases. The CDR3 is 15 amino acids. Germline lookup yields CDR1 SGHAT and CDR2 FQNNGV. The CDR3 here is CASSLDRGLKETQYF. In nucleotides, the CDR3 is TGTGCCAGCAGCTTAGATCGGGGGTTAAAAGAGACCCAGTACTTC.

The chain uses TRBV30 and TRBJ2-1; 9 bases are a match to TRBD2. The CDR3 has 13 residues. Germline V gene lookup returns CDR1 GTSNPN and CDR2 SVGIG (reference sequence). Trimming at V came to 4 bases and at J to 9 bases, leaving 7 bases not matched to a gene. The CDR3 sequence is CAWKAGGYGEQFF. In DNA, the CDR3 is TGTGCCTGGAAGGCGGGGGGGTACGGTGAGCAGTTCTTC.

The chain combines TRBV30 with TRBJ1-1; unclear D gene. The CDR3 consists of 11 residues. Trimming left V 2 bases short and J 6 bases short, with 7 bases between. CDR1 and CDR2 from the germline V gene are GTSNPN and SVGIG (reference sequence). This CDR3 is CAWSRPPEAFF. Written as DNA, the CDR3 is TGTGCCTGGAGTCGCCCGCCTGAAGCTTTCTTT.

CDR3 bases: TGTGCCAGCTCACCCTTGGGGGCAGGAGGAAATCAGCCCCAGCATTTT. Residues: CASSPLGAGGNQPQHF. This chain connects TRBV18 to TRBJ1-5; D is possibly TRBD1 (6 bases). Trimming removed 3 bases from V and 4 bases from J, with 16 bases in between. This CDR3 has 16 residues. CDR1 is KGHSH and CDR2 is LQKENI in the germline V gene. The full variable domain, in which reference TRBV18 and TRBJ1-5 provide the parts outside the CDR3, is NAGVMQNPRHLVRRRGQEARLRCSPMKGHSHVYWYRQLPEEGLKFMVYLQKENIIDESGMPKERFSAEFPKEGPSILRIQQVVRGDSAAYFCASSPLGAGGNQPQHFGDGTRLSIL.

The chain uses TRBV6-1 and TRBJ1-2; a possible D gene is TRBD1 (5 bases). In germline, CDR1 is MNHNS, CDR2 SASEGT. This CDR3 region has 16 residues. Trimming took 2 bases from V and 8 from J, leaving 21 bases between them. The DNA of the CDR3 is TGTGCCAGCAGTGAAATGGGGGGTGGGACCCTAGGAGGCTACACCTTC. Protein product: CASSEMGGGTLGGYTF.

Notes on this clone: Germline is not matched at one junction end, which may reflect a read error. The J gene is TRBJ1-2, the V gene TRBV5-4; D call uncertain. There are 15 residues in the CDR3. CDR1 is SGHNT, CDR2 YYREEE, per germline (reference sequence). The CDR3 loop reads CASSSKRTTNYGHTF. As DNA, the CDR3 is TGTGCCAGCAGCTCAAAGCGGACTACTAACTATGGCCACACCTTC. Full variable domain (outside the CDR3, taken from reference TRBV5-4 and TRBJ1-2): ETGVTQSPTHLIKTRGQQVTLRCSSQSGHNTVSWYQQALGQGPQFIFQYYREEENGRGNFPPRFSGLQFPNYSSELNVNALELDDSALYLCASSSKRTTNYGHTFGSGTRLTVV.

This clone occurred a few times. The chain employs TRBV12-5 and TRBJ2-1, with a possible D match to TRBD1 (6 bases). Germline V CDR1 and CDR2: LGHNT, FRNRAP. V lost 2 bases to trimming and J lost 0 bases, with 20 bases between them. This CDR3 has 19 amino acids. DNA of the CDR3: TGTGCTAGTGGTTTGCAGGGGATCTACTATCATGACTCCTACAATGAGCAGTTCTTC. Translated: CASGLQGIYYHDSYNEQFF.

The chain uses TRBV30 and TRBJ1-5, with D possibly matching TRBD1 (5 bases). The CDR3 has 15 residues. Germline V gene data show CDR1 as GTSNPN and CDR2 as SVGIG (reference sequence). V gave up 0 bases and J gave up 3 bases, with 12 bases separating them. Here the CDR3 DNA reads TGTGCCTGGAGTGTCGGGAGGGGCGTCAATCAGCCCCAGCATTTT. This translates into CAWSVGRGVNQPQHF.

DNA of the CDR3: TGTGCCAGCAGCTTAATGAGGGGCGCAGATACGCAGTATTTT. Amino acids: CASSLMRGADTQYF. The chain recombines TRBV7-2 with TRBJ2-3, with D perhaps given as TRBD1 or TRBD2 (5 bases each). This CDR3 region has 14 residues. V lost 2 bases and J 4 bases, leaving 10 bases between the germline ends. CDR1 is SGHTA, CDR2 FQGNSA, per germline.

The chain links TRBV19 to TRBJ1-6, with 10 bases fitting TRBD1. The germline CDR1 and CDR2 sequences are LNHDA and SQIVND (reference sequence). The V gene end was trimmed by 5 bases and the J gene end by 6 bases; junction bases not matched to a gene: 4. The CDR3 length is 15 residues. CDR3: CASSGGQGFNSPLHF. For the CDR3, the DNA is TGTGCCAGTAGTGGGGGACAGGGGTTTAATTCACCCCTCCACTTT.

This clone was found once. The chain links TRBV4-2 to TRBJ2-1, with 9 bases matching TRBD1. The CDR3 is 16 residues long. Germline V gene lookup returns CDR1 LGHNA and CDR2 YNFKEQ. V lost 1 base, J lost 8 bases, and 9 bases stayed unmatched. Here the CDR3 DNA reads TGTGCCAGCAGCCAAGCGGAGGGACAGGGCTTCTATGAGCAGTTCTTC. This codes for CASSQAEGQGFYEQFF.

The chain has TRBV27 and TRBJ2-1; D not certain. The germline V and J ends were trimmed by 5 bases and 0 bases, with 14 bases remaining between them. The CDR3 contains 16 residues. CDR1 is MNHEY and CDR2 is SMNVEV in the germline V gene (reference sequence). As DNA, the CDR3 is TGTGCCAGCAGTCCCGCTAGGACGAACTCCTACAATGAGCAGTTCTTC. Its protein product is CASSPARTNSYNEQFF.

V gene TRBV30 combines with J gene TRBJ1-4; D gene ambiguous. Per the germline V gene, CDR1 is GTSNPN and CDR2 is SVGIG (reference sequence). This CDR3 is 16 amino acids long. Trimming took 0 bases from V and 2 from J, leaving 13 bases between them. The CDR3 DNA reads TGTGCCTGGAGTGTATCTTTCGGGAACACTAATGAAAAACTGTTTTTT. Its protein is CAWSVSFGNTNEKLFF.

The gene calls are TRBV7-6 and TRBJ1-4; D uncertain. The CDR3 contains 12 residues. Germline CDR1 reads SGHVS; CDR2 reads FNYEAQ. Trimming removed 3 bases at V and 8 bases at J, with 7 bases between. CDR3 loop: CASSFLAEKLFF. CDR3 nucleotide sequence: TGTGCCAGCAGCTTTTTAGCCGAAAAACTGTTTTTT.

The V and J genes are TRBV7-9 and TRBJ2-7; 12 bases map to TRBD1. The germline CDR1 and CDR2 sequences are SEHNR and FQNEAQ (reference sequence). This CDR3 region has 16 residues. V was clipped by 4 bases and J by 5 bases; unmatched bases: 9. The CDR3 DNA is TGTGCCAGCAGCTCGTCCGGGACAGGGGGCAGGGACGAGCAGTACTTC. Its protein product is CASSSSGTGGRDEQYF. The full variable domain, completed using reference TRBV7-9 and TRBJ2-7, is DTGVSQNPRHKITKRGQNVTFRCDPISEHNRLYWYRQTLGQGPEFLTYFQNEAQLEKSRLLSDRFSAERPKGSFSTLEIQRTEQGDSAMYLCASSSSGTGGRDEQYFGPGTRLTVT.

The chain uses TRBV28 and TRBJ2-1; D gene unclear. CDR1 MDHEN and CDR2 SYDVKM come from the germline V gene. The CDR3 contains 16 residues. Trimming pared 3 bases from V and 0 bases from J, leaving 12 bases between. For the CDR3, the DNA is TGTGCCAGCAGTTTGATAGAGGTCTCCTCCTACAATGAGCAGTTCTTC. Its translation is CASSLIEVSSYNEQFF.

The chain joins TRBV18 to TRBJ2-1, with a possible D match to TRBD1 (6 bases). Germline V gene sequence: CDR1 KGHSH, CDR2 LQKENI. V lost 0 bases to trimming and J lost 8 bases, with 11 bases between them. The CDR3 consists of 14 residues. Written as DNA, the CDR3 is TGTGCCAGCTCACCACCGGGAACAGGGCATGAGCAGTTCTTC. Residues: CASSPPGTGHEQFF.

Of note for this clone: Other DNA sequences in this sample translate to the same CDR3. This chain joins TRBV28 and TRBJ1-1; TRBD1 matches 7 bases. V shed 7 bases, J shed 4 bases, and the junction held 0 bases outside the gene matches. The CDR3 has 11 amino acids. Looked up from germline, CDR1 is MDHEN and CDR2 is SYDVKM. The CDR3 spells CASTGGTEAFF. The CDR3 coding sequence is TGTGCCAGCACAGGGGGCACTGAAGCTTTCTTT. Using reference TRBV28 and TRBJ1-1 for the parts outside the CDR3, the full variable domain is DVKVTQSSRYLVKRTGEKVFLECVQDMDHENMFWYRQDPGLGLRLIYFSYDVKMKEKGDIPEGYSVSREKKERFSLILESASTNQTSMYLCASTGGTEAFFGQGTRLTVV.

The genes are TRBV10-1 and TRBJ2-2; perhaps TRBD1 as D (5 bases). The length of the CDR3 is 14 residues. V was clipped by 2 bases and J by 5 bases, with 9 bases between them. The germline gives CDR1 WNHNN, CDR2 SYGVQD (reference sequence). Here the CDR3 DNA reads TGCGCCAGCAGTGAGCAGGGTGATACCGGGGAGCTGTTTTTT. Amino acids: CASSEQGDTGELFF.